The 14 T cell receptor beta chains below come from one sample, sequenced in a study of response to subunit inactivated influenza vaccine. TCRdb reprocessed the RT-PCR reads via MiXCR and lists one record per CDR3 protein. The sample contains around 320,000 distinct CDR3 sequences, approximately 23% of which appear only once. The sample consisted of PBMCs from blood, taken about 20 months after vaccination. The receptor set was obtained from a man aged 50-75 years who received an inactivated influenza vaccine.

This clonotype was counted a few times. V is TRBV7-2 and J is TRBJ1-6, with D unclear. Looked up from germline, CDR1 is SGHTA and CDR2 is FQGNSA. The CDR3 has 15 amino acids. The V end lost 5 bases, the J end lost 5 bases, and 13 bases lay between the germline ends. CDR3 nucleotide sequence: TGTGCCAGCAGCCCCGGGAGGGCTAATAATTCACCCCTCCACTTT. As protein: CASSPGRANNSPLHF.

This clonotype has a handful of counts. V is TRBV29-1 and J is TRBJ1-2, with TRBD1 as a possible D gene (5 bases). The CDR3 has 12 amino acids. Trimming left V 4 bases short and J 4 bases short, with 10 bases between. CDR1 is SQVTM, CDR2 ANQGSEA, per germline. The CDR3 sequence is CSVGGPAYGYTF. In DNA, the CDR3 is TGCAGCGTTGGGGGCCCGGCCTATGGCTACACCTTC.

This chain connects TRBV10-1 to TRBJ2-1; 8 nucleotides align to TRBD2. There are 14 residues in the CDR3. The germline gives CDR1 WNHNN, CDR2 SYGVQD (reference sequence). Trimming cost V 9 bases and J 0 bases; bases outside gene matches: 4. The CDR3 protein is CARAGVISYNEQFF. The CDR3 bases are TGCGCCAGAGCGGGAGTGATCTCCTACAATGAGCAGTTCTTC.

The chain couples TRBV20-1 to TRBJ1-1; no reliable D call. The germline V gene encodes CDR1 DFQATT and CDR2 SNEGSKA (reference sequence). CDR3 length equals 13 residues. Trimming removed 6 bases at V and 4 bases at J, with 15 bases between. The CDR3 sequence is CSASSTQVTEAFF. The CDR3 coding sequence is TGCAGTGCCTCCTCGACCCAGGTCACTGAAGCTTTCTTT.

For this clonotype: Compared with germline, one end of the junction differs, possibly owing to a read error. This rearrangement joins TRBV19 to TRBJ1-6, with D possibly being TRBD1 (5 bases). Germline V gives CDR1 LNHDA, CDR2 SQIVND (reference sequence). The CDR3 covers 11 residues. The CDR3 nucleotides read TGTGCCAGTAGGCACGGGGGACCCCTCCAATTT. It is translated as CASRHGGPLQF.

This clonotype was recorded many times. The gene calls are TRBV28 and TRBJ1-1; 7 bases are shared with TRBD1. With V trimmed by 6 bases and J by 7 bases, 5 bases remained unmatched. The CDR3 is 12 amino acids. CDR1 is MDHEN and CDR2 is SYDVKM in the germline V gene. CDR3 nucleotides: TGTGCCAGCAGGAGGGGGCATCTTGAAGCTTTCTTT. Amino acids: CASRRGHLEAFF. Based on the CDR3 plus reference TRBV28 and TRBJ1-1, the full variable domain is DVKVTQSSRYLVKRTGEKVFLECVQDMDHENMFWYRQDPGLGLRLIYFSYDVKMKEKGDIPEGYSVSREKKERFSLILESASTNQTSMYLCASRRGHLEAFFGQGTRLTVV.

This sequence joins TRBV6-1 and TRBJ1-1, with D possibly being TRBD1 (5 bases). The CDR3 loop spans 14 amino acids. CDR1 and CDR2 from the germline V gene are MNHNS and SASEGT. V lost 8 bases to trimming and J lost 1 base, with 14 bases between them. CDR3 in DNA: TGTGCCAGCGCCCGGGGTGGGGGGAACACTGAAGCTTTCTTT. As protein: CASARGGGNTEAFF.

This chain connects TRBV3-1 to TRBJ2-3; D call uncertain. The CDR3 runs to 17 residues. V was trimmed by 0 bases and J by 4 bases, leaving 17 bases between them. Germline loops: CDR1 LGHDT, CDR2 YNNKEL (reference sequence). The CDR3 region has the DNA TGTGCCAGCAGCCAAGATCCCTCGGCTAGTATGGCAGATACGCAGTATTTT. Its protein is CASSQDPSASMADTQYF.

This clonotype was picked up many times. The chain uses TRBV20-1 and TRBJ1-5; D is uncertain. Germline assignment: CDR1 DFQATT and CDR2 SNEGSKA (reference sequence). Trimming removed 2 bases at V and 5 bases at J, with 16 bases between. The CDR3 runs 15 residues. The CDR3 reads CSARRRQRIHQPQHF. The CDR3 nucleotides are TGCAGTGCTAGAAGGCGGCAGCGGATTCATCAGCCCCAGCATTTT.

This clonotype showed up many times. V is TRBV5-1 and J is TRBJ2-1; D ambiguous. The germline gives CDR1 SGHRS, CDR2 YFSETQ. V was trimmed by 1 base and J by 6 bases, leaving 5 bases between them. The CDR3 consists of 12 residues. The CDR3 DNA follows: TGCGCCAGCAGCTTGTTCCCCAATGAGCAGTTCTTC. Translated, it gives CASSLFPNEQFF.

This clonotype appeared many times. This chain joins TRBV7-9 and TRBJ1-2; tentative D call: TRBD1 (5 bases). Germline assignment: CDR1 SEHNR and CDR2 FQNEAQ (reference sequence). The CDR3 spans 15 residues. Trimming took 2 bases from V and 2 from J, leaving 12 bases between them. The CDR3 here is CASSLTPTVNYGYTF. CDR3 nucleotide sequence: TGTGCCAGCAGCTTAACCCCGACAGTGAACTATGGCTACACCTTC.

This clonotype occurred a few times. V gene TRBV10-3 combines with J gene TRBJ1-5, with 8 bases that match TRBD1. Germline CDR1 and CDR2: ENHRY and SYGVKD. CDR3 size: 17 residues. Unmatched junction bases numbered 13, after V lost 0 bases and J lost 9 bases. The CDR3 DNA reads TGTGCCATCAGTGAGTCGCCACCCGGACAGGGTGTGGGGCCCCAGCATTTT. This sequence encodes CAISESPPGQGVGPQHF.

J is TRBJ2-2 and V is TRBV6-1; TRBD2 might be the D (5 bases). The CDR3 is 13 amino acids. V lost 6 bases and J 13 bases, leaving 18 bases between the germline ends. Germline CDR1 is MNHNS and CDR2 is SASEGT. CDR3 bases: TGTGCCAGCAGGTCCGGACCTTCTCTAGCGCTGTTTTTT. Protein sequence: CASRSGPSLALFF.

The chain combines TRBV30 with TRBJ2-7; D could derive from TRBD1 or TRBD2 (5 bases each). This CDR3 contains 14 residues. CDR1 and CDR2 from the germline V gene are GTSNPN and SVGIG (reference sequence). V gave up 5 bases and J gave up 2 bases, with 16 bases separating them. The CDR3 protein is CAWGPVGDPYEQYF. The CDR3 coding sequence is TGTGCCTGGGGCCCTGTGGGGGATCCCTACGAGCAGTACTTC.